These 4 T cell receptor beta chains came from one sample sequenced in a study of PD-1 blockade in classical Hodgkin lymphoma. Every patient experienced relapse after autologous stem cell transplantation, and brentuximab vedotin exposure varied. Only in-frame clones appear in the TCRdb table, and some are missing; sequencing was by immunoSEQ multiplex PCR. Among about 110,000 clones listed, 80% to 90% were seen once. Sequenced material: peripheral blood mononuclear cells (PBMCs), taken before the second cycle of nivolumab. The receptor source for this set is a human donor with classical Hodgkin lymphoma.

This clone appeared once. J is TRBJ2-5 and V is TRBV5-1; D gene uncertain. Germline CDR1 reads SGHRS; CDR2 reads YFSETQ. The CDR3 length is 13 residues. Trimming took 0 bases from V and 3 from J, leaving 6 bases between them. The CDR3 protein is CASSLGLEETQYF. In DNA form, the CDR3 reads TGCGCCAGCAGCTTGGGGCTAGAAGAGACCCAGTACTTC.

This clone was counted a single time. This chain uses TRBV18 with TRBJ1-4; 10 bases are a match to TRBD1. V lost 3 bases and J lost 0; bases outside the gene matches: 4. Germline CDR1 reads KGHSH; CDR2 reads LQKENI. The CDR3 is made up of 17 amino acids. The CDR3 is CASSPRDRGSTNEKLFF. Here the CDR3 DNA reads TGTGCCAGCTCACCCCGGGACAGGGGTTCAACTAATGAAAAACTGTTTTTT.

The V and J genes are TRBV27 and TRBJ2-7; TRBD2 aligns across 10 bases. Germline CDR1 reads MNHEY; CDR2 reads SMNVEV (reference sequence). J lost 3 bases, V lost 5 bases, and 10 bases had no gene match. This CDR3 is 16 amino acids long. The CDR3 DNA sequence: TGTGCCAGCAGTCTACTCGGGGCTAGCGGGAGCTACGAGCAGTACTTC. This codes for CASSLLGASGSYEQYF.

The J gene is TRBJ2-7, the V gene TRBV27, with 7 bases aligning to TRBD1. The CDR3 runs to 15 residues. V lost 4 bases to trimming and J lost 2 bases; unmatched junction nucleotides: 8. In germline, CDR1 is MNHEY, CDR2 SMNVEV (reference sequence). This chain's CDR3 is CASSSRNRGAYEQYF. In nucleotides, the CDR3 is TGTGCCAGCAGTTCCCGAAACAGGGGCGCCTACGAGCAGTACTTC.